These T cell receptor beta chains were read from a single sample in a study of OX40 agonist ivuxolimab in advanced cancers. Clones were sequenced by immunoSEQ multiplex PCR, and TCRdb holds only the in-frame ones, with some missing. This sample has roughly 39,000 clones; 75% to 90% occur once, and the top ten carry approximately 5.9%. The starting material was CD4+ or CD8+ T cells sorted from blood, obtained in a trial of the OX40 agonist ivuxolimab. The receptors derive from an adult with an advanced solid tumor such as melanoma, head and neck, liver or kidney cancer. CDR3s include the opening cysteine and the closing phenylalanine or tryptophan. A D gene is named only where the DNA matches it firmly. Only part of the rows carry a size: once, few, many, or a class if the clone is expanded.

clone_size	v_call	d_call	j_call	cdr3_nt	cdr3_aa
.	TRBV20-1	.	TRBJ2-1	TGCAGTGCTCTGAACAATGAGCAGTTCTTC	CSALNNEQFF
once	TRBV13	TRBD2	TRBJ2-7	TGTGCCAGCAGCTCCTCCTGGCGGGAGGGATCCTACGAGCAGTACTTC	CASSSSWREGSYEQYF
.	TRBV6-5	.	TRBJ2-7	TGTGCCAGCAGTTACCGGGTAGGGTGGGACTCCTACGAGCAGTACTTC	CASSYRVGWDSYEQYF
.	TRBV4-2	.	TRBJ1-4	TGTGCCAGCAGTGACGCATTAAATGAAAAACTGTTTTTT	CASSDALNEKLFF
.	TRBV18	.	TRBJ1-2	TGTGCCAGCTCTTTGACAGCCTCTAACTATGGCTACACCTTC	CASSLTASNYGYTF
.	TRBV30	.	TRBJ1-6	TGTGCCTCCGGGCGAGGAGGTTCACCCCTCCACTTT	CASGRGGSPLHF
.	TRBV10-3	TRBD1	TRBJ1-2	TGTGCCACAAAGGGGGCTGGCTATGGCTACACCTTC	CATKGAGYGYTF
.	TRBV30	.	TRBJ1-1	TGTGCCTGGAGAGGCCTAGGGGGGGGGACTGAAGCTTTCTTT	CAWRGLGGGTEAFF
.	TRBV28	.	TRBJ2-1	TGTGCCAGCATAACGGTCGCGCCTCCCAATGAGCAGTTCTTC	CASITVAPPNEQFF
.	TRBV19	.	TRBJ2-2	TGTGCCAGTAGTACCCAGACGAATTTGGCCGGGGAGCTGTTTTTT	CASSTQTNLAGELFF
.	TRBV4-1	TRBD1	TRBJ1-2	TGCGCCAGCAGCCAACCGGGACAGGCCGGCTACACCTTC	CASSQPGQAGYTF
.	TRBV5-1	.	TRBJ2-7	TGCGCCAGCGCCCCGGGGGACACCTACGAGCAGTACTTC	CASAPGDTYEQYF
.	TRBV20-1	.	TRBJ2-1	TGCAGTGCTAGCTACGCTGAGCAGTTCTTC	CSASYAEQFF
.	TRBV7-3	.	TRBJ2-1	TGTGCCAGCAGCTTAGGGCCCTACAATGAGCAGTTCTTC	CASSLGPYNEQFF
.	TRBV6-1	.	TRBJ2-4	TGTGCCAGCAGCCCTTTAGCCAAAAACATTCAGTACTTC	CASSPLAKNIQYF
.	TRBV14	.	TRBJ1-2	TGTGCCAGCAGCCAAGGGGTATGGGGTCGAGGTGGCTACACCTTC	CASSQGVWGRGGYTF
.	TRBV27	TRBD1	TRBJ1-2	TGTGCCAGCAGTTTAGGGCCAACCAGGGGGCACGGCTACACCTTC	CASSLGPTRGHGYTF
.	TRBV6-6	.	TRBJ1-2	TGTGCCAGCAGTCACAGAGGAGGGAACTATGGCTACACCTTC	CASSHRGGNYGYTF
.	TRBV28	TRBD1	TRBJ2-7	TGTGCCAGCACTCAAGGGGGACAGTATTACGCGCAGTACTTC	CASTQGGQYYAQYF
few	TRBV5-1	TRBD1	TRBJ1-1	TGCGCCAGCAGCTTAGCGGGGACAGGGGCCGCTGAAGCTTTCTTT	CASSLAGTGAAEAFF
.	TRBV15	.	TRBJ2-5	TGTGCCACCAGCCCATCCTCCAGGGGGGTCCTGGTGGCAGAGACCCAGTACTTC	CATSPSSRGVLVAETQYF
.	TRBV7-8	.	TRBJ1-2	TGTGCCAGCAGCTTAAGGAGAACTCTCACAATCTATGGCTACACCTTC	CASSLRRTLTIYGYTF
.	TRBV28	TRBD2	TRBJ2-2	TGTGCCAGCAGTGTAGACCGATGGGGGACTAGCAACACCGGGGAGCTGTTTTTT	CASSVDRWGTSNTGELFF
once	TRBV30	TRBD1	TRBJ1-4	TGTGCCTGGAGCAGGGGGCACGGGGCAACTAATGAAAAACTGTTTTTT	CAWSRGHGATNEKLFF
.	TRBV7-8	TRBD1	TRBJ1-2	TGTGCCAGCAGCTTAAGTGGGACAGGGGACTATGGCTACACCTTC	CASSLSGTGDYGYTF
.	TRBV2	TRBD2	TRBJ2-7	TGTGCCAGCAGGGACGGACTAGCGGGAGTAGGCGAGCAGTACTTC	CASRDGLAGVGEQYF
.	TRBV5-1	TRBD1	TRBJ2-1	TGCGCCAGCAGCTTGGGGGGACAGAACTACAATGAGCAGTTCTTC	CASSLGGQNYNEQFF
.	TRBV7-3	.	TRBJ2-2	TGTGCCAGCAGCCCCGGGACGGCGAACACCGGGGAGCTGTTTTTT	CASSPGTANTGELFF
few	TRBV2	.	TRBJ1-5	TGTGCCAGCAGTGAATGGAGGCAGGGAGTTCAGCCCCAGCATTTT	CASSEWRQGVQPQHF
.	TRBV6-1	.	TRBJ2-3	TGTGCCAGCAGTGAAATGAGGGCGAGCACAGATACGCAGTATTTT	CASSEMRASTDTQYF
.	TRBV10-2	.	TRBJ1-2	TGCGCCAGCAGCCGGGACAAAGTTATGTATGGCTACACCTTC	CASSRDKVMYGYTF
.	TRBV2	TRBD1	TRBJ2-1	TGTGCCAGCAGGGGACAGGGTGGTGAGCAGTTCTTC	CASRGQGGEQFF
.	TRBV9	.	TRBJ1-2	TGTGCCAGCAGCGTAGCTAAAGGGCCGGGCTACACCTTC	CASSVAKGPGYTF
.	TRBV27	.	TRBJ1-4	TGTGCCAGCAGGGCGCATGATCCGGGCCGAGAAAAACTGTTTTTT	CASRAHDPGREKLFF
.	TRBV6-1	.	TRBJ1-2	TGTGCCAGCAGTGAATTGGCAGCTGGCTACACCTTC	CASSELAAGYTF
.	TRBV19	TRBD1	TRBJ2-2	TGTGCCAGTAGTATAGGGACAGGGAACACCGGGGAGCTGTTTTTT	CASSIGTGNTGELFF
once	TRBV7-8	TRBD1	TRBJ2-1	TGTGCCAGCAGCTCGGACAGGGTCGATGAGCAGTTCTTC	CASSSDRVDEQFF
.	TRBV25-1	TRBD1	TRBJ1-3	TGTGCCAGCAGTGATTACCAGGGGGTAGGAAACACCATATATTTT	CASSDYQGVGNTIYF
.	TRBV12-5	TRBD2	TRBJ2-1	TGTGCTAGTGGTTTGGTTCGGTTAGGACTAGCGGGAATCGGGTCCTACAATGAGCAGTTCTTC	CASGLVRLGLAGIGSYNEQFF
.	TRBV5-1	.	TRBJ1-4	TGCGCCAGCAGCTTGTGGGGGCGCGATGAAAAACTGTTTTTT	CASSLWGRDEKLFF
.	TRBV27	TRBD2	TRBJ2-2	TGTGCCAGCAGCCGGACTAGGTTTATCACCGGGGAGCTGTTTTTT	CASSRTRFITGELFF
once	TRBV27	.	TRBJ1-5	TGTGCCAGCTCCCGTGCGGACACAGCTAGCAATCAGCCCCAGCATTTT	CASSRADTASNQPQHF
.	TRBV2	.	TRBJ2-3	TGTGCCAGCACCGTGAGCGACAGCACAGATACGCAGTATTTT	CASTVSDSTDTQYF
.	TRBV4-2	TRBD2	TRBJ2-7	TGTGCCAGCAGCCAAGCATTAGCGGGAGGACCCTACGAGCAGTACTTC	CASSQALAGGPYEQYF
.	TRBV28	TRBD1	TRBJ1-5	TGTGCCAGCAGTTTAGGAAGGGGGCTGGGTCAGCCCCAGCATTTT	CASSLGRGLGQPQHF